This T cell receptor beta chain is from a study of T cell changes during pregnancy in multiple sclerosis. Libraries were prepared by immunoSEQ multiplex PCR; TCRdb keeps only in-frame clonotypes and omits some of them. The sample carries about 70,000 clones, roughly 94% recorded once. Germline-derived CDR1 and CDR2 are MRHNA and SNTAGT. Trimming stripped 2 bases from V and 1 base from J, with 11 bases between. This CDR3 has 15 amino acids. This specimen consisted of peripheral blood, obtained in the third trimester of pregnancy. The TCR originated in a female donor with multiple sclerosis, enrolled in a pregnancy study. The rearrangement uses TRBV6-4 and TRBJ2-5, with D perhaps matching TRBD1 (6 bases). The CDR3 loop reads CASSDGTGSQETQYF. CDR3 bases: TGTGCCAGCAGTGACGGAACAGGGTCCCAAGAGACCCAGTACTTC.